Listed below are T cell receptor beta chains from one sample, sequenced in a study of blood T cells in healthy people across ages. Each CDR3 protein gets one entry after TCRdb re-called the 5' RACE reads with MiXCR. This sample has around 800,000 distinct CDR3 sequences, with around 25% found just once. This sample also appeared in a second study, on T cells of mothers and their children.

Sequencing was performed on blood. The receptors originated from a boy younger than 18 in good health. Both conserved end residues are part of each CDR3. A D gene is named only where the DNA matches it firmly. For some rows the clone size is stated as once, few or many, or as a class when expanded; others skip it.

CDR3 protein | CDR3 DNA | J gene | D gene | V gene | clone size
CSAREGAREAFF | TGCAGTGCTAGAGAGGGGGCCAGGGAAGCTTTCTTT | TRBJ1-1 | - | TRBV20-1 | -
CASSYSGRGVLTDTQYF | TGTGCCAGCAGTTACTCCGGGCGGGGGGTCCTCACAGATACGCAGTATTTT | TRBJ2-3 | TRBD2 | TRBV6-5 | few
CASSLAQAWTDTQYF | TGTGCCAGCAGCCTAGCACAGGCGTGGACAGATACGCAGTATTTT | TRBJ2-3 | - | TRBV6-6 | -
CASSPISFRANTEAFF | TGCGCCAGCAGCCCCATATCGTTCCGTGCGAACACTGAAGCTTTCTTT | TRBJ1-1 | - | TRBV5-1 | few
CSARDQGVRLAGGPSSYNEQFF | TGCAGTGCTAGAGATCAAGGAGTTCGGCTAGCGGGGGGGCCGAGCTCCTACAATGAGCAGTTCTTC | TRBJ2-1 | TRBD2 | TRBV20-1 | few
CASSLAGGYYEQYF | TGTGCCAGCAGCCTAGCGGGGGGATACTACGAGCAGTACTTC | TRBJ2-7 | TRBD2 | TRBV6-6 | many
CASADQRGPRVLNTGELFF | TGTGCTAGTGCCGACCAACGGGGTCCAAGGGTTCTGAACACCGGGGAGCTGTTTTTT | TRBJ2-2 | - | TRBV12-5 | few
CSAPPGGTVTNTQYF | TGCAGTGCTCCCCCGGGGGGGACTGTCACCAATACGCAGTATTTT | TRBJ2-3 | TRBD2 | TRBV20-1 | -
CASSQVAPTGSSDGYTF | TGCGCCAGCAGCCAAGTCGCCCCGACAGGGAGTTCGGATGGCTACACCTTC | TRBJ1-2 | TRBD1 | TRBV4-1 | few
CSVVSPAGPLYGYTF | TGCAGCGTTGTCTCGCCGGCAGGGCCCCTTTATGGCTACACCTTC | TRBJ1-2 | - | TRBV29-1 | -
CASSGERSGSNQPQHF | TGTGCCAGCAGCGGGGAGAGGTCGGGGAGCAATCAGCCCCAGCATTTT | TRBJ1-5 | - | TRBV28 | -
CASSEFHEQYF | TGTGCCAGCAGTGAATTCCACGAGCAGTACTTC | TRBJ2-7 | - | TRBV2 | once
CASSFEGGGEQFF | TGCGCCAGCAGCTTCGAGGGAGGGGGTGAGCAGTTCTTC | TRBJ2-1 | - | TRBV5-1 | -
CARSFAGYGYTF | TGTGCCAGAAGCTTTGCGGGTTATGGCTACACCTTC | TRBJ1-2 | - | TRBV5-3 | few
CASSRQGLAGETQYF | TGTGCCAGCAGCCGCCAGGGACTAGCGGGCGAGACCCAGTACTTC | TRBJ2-5 | TRBD2 | TRBV4-2 | -
CSARGAGGAPHGIQYF | TGCAGTGCTAGAGGAGCGGGGGGGGCGCCTCACGGCATTCAGTACTTC | TRBJ2-4 | TRBD2 | TRBV20-1 | -
CATSRDLGAYEQYF | TGTGCCACCAGCAGAGATCTAGGGGCCTACGAGCAGTACTTC | TRBJ2-7 | - | TRBV15 | -
CASSLRDQETQYF | TGTGCCAGCAGCTTACGGGACCAAGAGACCCAGTACTTC | TRBJ2-5 | - | TRBV11-3 | -
CASTNPGTVYEQYF | TGTGCCAGCACCAACCCAGGGACGGTTTACGAGCAGTACTTC | TRBJ2-7 | - | TRBV6-2/TRBV6-3 | -
CASSLEIVNNYGYTF | TGCGCCAGCAGCTTGGAGATTGTGAATAACTATGGCTACACCTTC | TRBJ1-2 | - | TRBV5-1 | few
CSGGRTIGEQFF | TGCAGCGGAGGACGGACTATTGGTGAGCAGTTCTTC | TRBJ2-1 | - | TRBV29-1 | -
CASTSGGASNTGELFF | TGCGCCAGCACGAGCGGGGGGGCCTCGAACACCGGGGAGCTGTTTTTT | TRBJ2-2 | TRBD2 | TRBV5-1 | -
CASSRSPTRGQETQYF | TGTGCCAGCAGCCGATCCCCCACGCGGGGGCAAGAGACCCAGTACTTC | TRBJ2-5 | TRBD2 | TRBV3-1 | -
CASSADPGQRTEQYF | TGTGCCAGCAGCGCAGATCCGGGACAACGTACCGAGCAGTACTTC | TRBJ2-7 | - | TRBV5-5 | -
CASSSNRAPGPQHF | TGTGCCAGCAGTTCGAACAGGGCCCCGGGGCCCCAGCATTTT | TRBJ1-5 | - | TRBV28 | few
CASSQEVTGFAAFF | TGTGCCAGCAGCCAAGAAGTCACAGGGTTCGCAGCTTTCTTT | TRBJ1-1 | - | TRBV3-1 | -
CASSDGRGANTEAFF | TGCGCCAGCAGCGACGGTCGGGGGGCGAACACTGAAGCTTTCTTT | TRBJ1-1 | - | TRBV5-1 | -
CASSLGWGATYNEQFF | TGTGCCAGCAGCTTAGGATGGGGGGCCACCTACAATGAGCAGTTCTTC | TRBJ2-1 | - | TRBV11-1 | -
CASSPQDRGPYEQYF | TGTGCCAGCAGCCCCCAGGACAGGGGGCCCTACGAGCAGTACTTC | TRBJ2-7 | TRBD1 | TRBV12-3/TRBV12-4 | few
CASSLDSGAYNEQFF | TGTGCCAGCAGCTTAGATTCGGGGGCGTACAATGAGCAGTTCTTC | TRBJ2-1 | - | TRBV5-6 | few
CASSVVALSTDTQYF | TGTGCCAGCAGCGTAGTTGCGCTTAGCACAGATACGCAGTATTTT | TRBJ2-3 | - | TRBV9 | -
CASSIPTGELFF | TGTGCCAGCAGTATTCCCACCGGGGAGCTGTTTTTT | TRBJ2-2 | - | TRBV27 | -
CASGLGTSSEQYF | TGTGCTAGTGGCCTAGGGACATCCTCCGAGCAGTACTTC | TRBJ2-7 | - | TRBV12-5 | few
CASSESLAGYNEQFF | TGCGCCAGCAGTGAGTCACTAGCGGGGTACAATGAGCAGTTCTTC | TRBJ2-1 | TRBD2 | TRBV10-2 | -
CASSLVSVSTGELFF | TGTGCCAGCAGTTTAGTGTCAGTGAGCACCGGGGAGCTGTTTTTT | TRBJ2-2 | - | TRBV12-3/TRBV12-4 | -
CASIGLQQQYNKQFF | TGTGCCAGCATAGGACTACAGCAACAATACAATAAGCAGTTCTTC | TRBJ2-1 | - | TRBV2 | -
CASSQGTAGYTF | TGTGCCAGCAGCCAAGGTACAGCTGGCTACACCTTC | TRBJ1-2 | - | TRBV4-2 | few
CSASPGPETQYF | TGCAGTGCTAGCCCAGGCCCGGAGACCCAGTACTTC | TRBJ2-5 | - | TRBV20-1 | -
CASSPVWEETQYF | TGCGCCAGCAGCCCGGTCTGGGAGGAGACCCAGTACTTC | TRBJ2-5 | - | TRBV5-1 | -
CASSVGGALLETQYF | TGTGCCAGCAGCGTAGGAGGGGCCCTTTTAGAGACCCAGTACTTC | TRBJ2-5 | - | TRBV9 | few
CASSLLAGGPEFF | TGTGCCAGCAGCTTGCTAGCGGGGGGGCCAGAGTTCTTC | TRBJ2-1 | TRBD2 | TRBV7-9 | many
CAISGSRGPLRTGELFF | TGTGCCATCAGTGGGAGCCGAGGGCCCCTGAGGACCGGGGAGCTGTTTTTT | TRBJ2-2 | - | TRBV10-3 | few
CASSFGQGAGNEQFF | TGTGCCAGCAGTTTTGGCCAGGGGGCGGGGAATGAGCAGTTCTTC | TRBJ2-1 | TRBD1 | TRBV6-6 | -
CASSFEGGQPQHF | TGCGCCAGCAGCTTCGAAGGGGGTCAGCCCCAGCATTTT | TRBJ1-5 | - | TRBV5-1 | -
CASSLFGDETQYF | TGTGCCAGCAGCTTATTCGGGGATGAGACCCAGTACTTC | TRBJ2-5 | - | TRBV7-7 | few
CASSPGIEQFF | TGTGCCAGCAGCCCAGGGATTGAGCAGTTCTTC | TRBJ2-1 | - | TRBV6-5 | once
CASSRDRGPYNSPLHF | TGTGCCAGCAGCCGGGACAGGGGGCCGTATAATTCACCCCTCCACTTT | TRBJ1-6 | TRBD1 | TRBV16 | -
CASSPGRGHQETQYF | TGTGCCAGCAGCCCGGGCAGGGGCCATCAAGAGACCCAGTACTTC | TRBJ2-5 | - | TRBV7-9 | many
CATSRDPRAGGETQYF | TGTGCCACCAGCAGAGACCCGAGGGCAGGAGGGGAGACCCAGTACTTC | TRBJ2-5 | - | TRBV15 | -
CASSPTSGGEDTQYF | TGTGCCAGCAGCCCGACTAGCGGGGGAGAAGATACGCAGTATTTT | TRBJ2-3 | TRBD2 | TRBV7-9 | few
CASSAVGGTYEQYF | TGTGCCAGTAGCGCTGTGGGGGGCACCTACGAGCAGTACTTC | TRBJ2-7 | - | TRBV19 | few
CSARDYLDRMSSYNEQFF | TGCAGTGCTAGAGATTACCTTGACAGGATGAGCTCCTACAATGAGCAGTTCTTC | TRBJ2-1 | - | TRBV20-1 | few
CASTRGLGRTMAQYF | TGTGCCAGCACCAGGGGACTAGGGCGGACTATGGCCCAGTACTTC | TRBJ2-5 | TRBD2 | TRBV12-3/TRBV12-4 | -
CASSQDRGGHLAKNIQYF | TGCGCCAGCAGCCAAGATCGCGGGGGACACCTAGCCAAAAACATTCAGTACTTC | TRBJ2-4 | - | TRBV4-1 | -
CASSEGYGQYF | TGTGCCAGCAGTGAGGGGTACGGGCAGTACTTC | TRBJ2-7 | - | TRBV2 | few